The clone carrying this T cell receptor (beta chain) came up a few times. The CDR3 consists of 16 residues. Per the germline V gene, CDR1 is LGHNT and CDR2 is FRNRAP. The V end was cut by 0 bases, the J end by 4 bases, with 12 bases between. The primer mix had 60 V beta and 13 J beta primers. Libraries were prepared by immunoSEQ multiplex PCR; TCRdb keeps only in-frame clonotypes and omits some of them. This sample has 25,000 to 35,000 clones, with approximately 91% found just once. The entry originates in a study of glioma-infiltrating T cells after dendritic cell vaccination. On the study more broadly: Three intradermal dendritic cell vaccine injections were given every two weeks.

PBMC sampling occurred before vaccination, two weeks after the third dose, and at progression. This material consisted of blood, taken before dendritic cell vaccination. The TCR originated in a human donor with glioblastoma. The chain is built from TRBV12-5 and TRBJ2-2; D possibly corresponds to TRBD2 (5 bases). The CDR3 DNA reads TGTGCTAGTGGTTTGGTAATTAGGGAGCTCACCGGGGAGCTGTTTTTT. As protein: CASGLVIRELTGELFF.